This TCR beta chain was found in a study of OX40 agonist ivuxolimab in advanced cancers. Background on the study: Ivuxolimab was administered intravenously to patients at 0.01 to 10 mg/kg every 2 weeks. A partial response was reached by three patients: one with hepatocellular carcinoma and two with cutaneous melanoma. Study findings and constraints: More expanded clones were seen, on average, in CD8+ T cells than in CD4+.

The assay was immunoSEQ multiplex PCR, and TCRdb's table has in-frame clones only and misses some. Of tens of thousands of clones listed, about 90% are singletons. For this clone: Antigen: not known.

Germline V CDR1 and CDR2: SGHTA, FQGNSA. Deletions cut 6 bases from V and 1 base from J, with 9 bases between. This CDR3 is built from 13 residues. The receptor comes from an adult with an advanced solid tumor such as melanoma, head and neck, liver or kidney cancer. The genes are TRBV7-2 and TRBJ1-1, with D unresolved. Sample: CD4+ or CD8+ T cells sorted from blood, taken in a trial of the OX40 agonist ivuxolimab. The CDR3 sequence is CASRFDRNTEAFF. The CDR3 region has the DNA TGTGCCAGCAGATTCGACCGGAACACTGAAGCTTTCTTT. Variable domain in full (rest from reference TRBV7-2 and TRBJ1-1): GAGVSQSPSNKVTEKGKDVELRCDPISGHTALYWYRQSLGQGLEFLIYFQGNSAPDKSGLPSDRFSAERTGGSVSTLTIQRTQQEDSAVYLCASRFDRNTEAFFGQGTRLTVV.